This TCR beta chain was found in a study of tumor-infiltrating lymphocytes in primary liver carcinoma. Unsorted bulk tissue of roughly 19-30 mg yielded co-extracted RNA and DNA. Patients underwent surgical resection for primary liver carcinoma. Making TCR beta cDNA involved 400 to 600 ng total RNA and a constant-region primer. Nested multiplex PCR, run for three rounds with slightly modified ARM-PCR, yielded TCR beta libraries. TCRdb independently ran MiXCR on the multiplex PCR reads; one entry per CDR3 protein. Seen here are approximately 92,000 distinct CDR3 sequences, roughly 69% observed once, and the top ten hold 9.5% to 10%. To note about this clonotype: Germline and junction disagree at one end, which may indicate a read error.

The TCR sequence derives from a woman aged 60-70 years with primary liver carcinoma and hepatitis B virus infection. Sequencing was performed on liver tumor tissue from sampling region 5. As to subset: tumor region T5, tumor centre.

CDR3 sequence: CSVGASGPHEHYF. Written as DNA, the CDR3 is TGCAGCGTTGGGGCTAGCGGACCGCACGAGCATTACTTC. The J gene is TRBJ2-7, the V gene TRBV29-1; TRBD2 matches 7 bases. The germline gives CDR1 SQVTM, CDR2 ANQGSEA. CDR3 length: 13 residues.